This TCR beta chain was identified in a study of blood T cell repertoires in COVID-19 (dated by TCRdb to the early 2020s). Notes on the research overall: The collaborator samples originated in the United States, Italy and Spain and spanned the acute and convalescent phases of COVID-19. The repertoires were released in a freely available public database intended as a resource for research on the immune response to SARS-CoV-2. The material from the prospective study consisted of cDNA or gDNA derived from T cells, B-cell-depleted T cells, or PBMCs. Where available, HLA class I and class II types were obtained from metadata supplied by the sample provider rather than from assay-based typing. The sample metadata nearly always contained a de-identified subject ID, COVID-19 status, age in years and sex. Samples were obtained from the ongoing ImmuneRACE study (first 160 participants) and from 1,200 or so subjects provided by 6 global collaborators. Subjects who had been exposed to COVID-19, were actively infected with it, or had recovered from it provided the deeply sampled blood TCRbeta repertoires that made up the dataset. Study-wide conclusions, independent of this receptor: Clinical and demographic metadata were provided uncurated, with the amount varying by source and participant.

One collaborating source in Seattle enrolled patients while the patients were actively infected and followed the patients over time throughout the course of disease. Collaborating institutions collected whole blood in K2EDTA tubes following their own protocols. For TCRbeta analysis, collaborators shipped samples as frozen whole blood, isolated PBMCs, or DNA extracted from either of those sample types. TCRbeta CDR3 regions were amplified from genomic DNA by means of the immunoSEQ Assay, a bias-controlled multiplex PCR. The study's own analysis went as follows. The number of nucleated cells in each sample was estimated from the amplification of reference gene primers within the assay. Sequence reads were collapsed and filtered to measure the absolute abundance of every unique TCRbeta CDR3 rearrangement. Productive Simpson clonality was computed per sample as the square root of Simpson's diversity index over productive rearrangements. In TCRdb, the immuneACCESS table is reduced to in-frame sequences with V and J assigned. These tables do not hold every clone; where another copy was compared, an unresolved V gene accounts for under half, and the others remain unexplained. The DNA gave D and trimming, while V, J and clone size come from that table. The sample table shows about 210,000 clones, and about 85% are seen once. The ten most abundant clones make up 8% to 11% of the sample.

From the germline V gene (reference sequence), CDR1 is LNHDA and CDR2 is SQIVND. At the junction V is shortened by 5 bases and J by 0 bases; bases outside the gene matches: 2. Spanning cysteine to phenylalanine, the CDR3 consists of 15 amino acids. The read is trimmed to its CDR3 DNA, 45 bases read in frame from base 1. As to this clone: Which antigen it targets is not known. One base away there is no much larger clone; base qualities are not given.

The sequence derives from a woman of 80 years or more with COVID-19, enrolled during active disease. In this chain, TRBV19 is recombined with TRBJ1-3; the junction holds 9 bases that match TRBD1. The sample taken for sequencing was peripheral blood. The DNA reads as follows: TGTGCCAGTAGTGGACAGGGGAGCTCTGGAAACACCATATATTTT. Its coded protein is CASSGQGSSGNTIYF. Supplemented by the reference TRBV19 and TRBJ1-3 proteins around the CDR3, the complete variable domain is DGGITQSPKYLFRKEGQNVTLSCEQNLNHDAMYWYRQDPGQGLRLIYYSQIVNDFQKGDIAEGYSVSREKKESFPLTVTSAQKNPTAFYLCASSGQGSSGNTIYFGEGSWLTVV.